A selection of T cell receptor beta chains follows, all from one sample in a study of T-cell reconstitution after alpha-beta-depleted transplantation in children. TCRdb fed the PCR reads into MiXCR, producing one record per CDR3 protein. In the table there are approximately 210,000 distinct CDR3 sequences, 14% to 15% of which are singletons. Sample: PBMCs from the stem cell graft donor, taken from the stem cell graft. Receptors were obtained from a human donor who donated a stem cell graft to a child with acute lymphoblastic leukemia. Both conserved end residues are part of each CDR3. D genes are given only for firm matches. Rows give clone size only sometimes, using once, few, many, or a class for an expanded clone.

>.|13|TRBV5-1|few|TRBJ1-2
TGCGCCAGCAGCTTGGAACAGAACGATGGCTACACCTTC
CASSLEQNDGYTF
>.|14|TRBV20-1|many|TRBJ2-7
TGCAGTGCTAGTGCCTCCCCGGATCCCTACGAGCAGTACTTC
CSASASPDPYEQYF
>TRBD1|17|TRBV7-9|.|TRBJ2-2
TGTGCCAGCAGTTGGCGGGACAGGTTCGGAAACACCGGGGAGCTGTTTTTT
CASSWRDRFGNTGELFF
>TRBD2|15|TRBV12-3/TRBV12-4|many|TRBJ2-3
TGTGCCAGCAGTTCAAATAGCGGGGCTTTAGATACGCAGTATTTT
CASSSNSGALDTQYF
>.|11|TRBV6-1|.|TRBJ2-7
TGTGCAAGCAGAGGGGACGGAGAGCAGTACTTC
CASRGDGEQYF
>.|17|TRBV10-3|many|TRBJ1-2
TGTGCCATCAGTGAAGGCGGACGGCGATCTGCCGACTATGGCTACACCTTC
CAISEGGRRSADYGYTF
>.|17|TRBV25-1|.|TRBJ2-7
TGTGCCAGCAGCCCAAGGTTGGAGACAGGCCTATTCTACGAGCAGTACTTC
CASSPRLETGLFYEQYF
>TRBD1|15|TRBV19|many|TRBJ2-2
TGTGCCAGCGGAAGGACAGGGACGTACACCGGGGAGCTGTTTTTT
CASGRTGTYTGELFF
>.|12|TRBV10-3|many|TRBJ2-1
TGTGCCATCAGTCCCGATGCGAATGAGCAGTTCTTC
CAISPDANEQFF
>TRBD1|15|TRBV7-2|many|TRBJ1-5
TGTGCCAGCAGCCGTTCGGGACAGGGGGTGCAGCCCCAGCATTTT
CASSRSGQGVQPQHF